This TCR beta chain derives from a study of CD8+CD57+ T cells in acquired aplastic anemia. Study as a whole: When averaged, DNA from sorted CD4+ and CD8+ cells came to about 2.9 ug. Study-wide results and limits: Almost 30 sequences, all CD8+ CDR3, were shared between patients and controls.

Regarding this clonotype: Its antigen is unknown.

TCR beta VDJ and CDR3 profiles were obtained from a genomic DNA template. TCRdb used MiXCR to reprocess the reads, holding one entry per CDR3 protein. The sample includes 150,000 or so distinct CDR3 sequences, just over 50% of them seen just once. Patients selected for sequencing had displayed CD8+CD57+ cell expansion by flow cytometry. In all patients, the disease was severe acquired aplastic anemia. At the time of blood sampling, patients had not yet received any therapy. The sample comprised sorted CD4+, CD8+, or CD8+CD57+ T cells (not recorded which) from PBMCs. The sequence was collected from a human donor with aplastic anemia.

This CDR3 is CSSGWGQGSYGYTF. The CDR3 DNA reads as TGCAGCTCTGGTTGGGGACAGGGGTCCTATGGCTACACCTTC. The chain couples TRBV29-1 to TRBJ1-2; 10 bases are a match to TRBD1. This CDR3 has 14 residues. Germline-derived CDR1 and CDR2 are SQVTM and ANQGSEA. Trimming cost V 8 bases and J 4 bases; bases outside gene matches: 10.